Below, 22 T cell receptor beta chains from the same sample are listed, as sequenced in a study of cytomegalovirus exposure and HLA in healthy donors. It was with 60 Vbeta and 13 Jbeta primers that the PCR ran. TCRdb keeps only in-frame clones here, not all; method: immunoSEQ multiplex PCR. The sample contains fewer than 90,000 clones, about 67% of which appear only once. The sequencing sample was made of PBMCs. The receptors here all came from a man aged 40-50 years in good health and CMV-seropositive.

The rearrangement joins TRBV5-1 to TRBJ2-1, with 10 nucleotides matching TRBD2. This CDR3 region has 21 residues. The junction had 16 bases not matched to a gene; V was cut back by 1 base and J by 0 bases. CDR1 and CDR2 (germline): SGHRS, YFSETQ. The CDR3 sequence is CASSLSQRLAGVPSSYNEQFF. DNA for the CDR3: TGCGCCAGCAGCTTGTCCCAGCGGCTAGCGGGGGTTCCTAGCTCCTACAATGAGCAGTTCTTC.

CDR3 sequence: CASSGRDRSDEKLFF. The CDR3 bases are TGTGCCAGCAGCGGACGGGACAGGTCTGATGAAAAACTGTTTTTT. V is TRBV5-6 and J is TRBJ1-4; 8 bases match TRBD1. The CDR3 is 15 residues long. In germline, CDR1 is SGHDT, CDR2 YYEEEE. With 4 bases clipped from V and 6 bases from J, the junction kept 8 bases outside the gene matches.

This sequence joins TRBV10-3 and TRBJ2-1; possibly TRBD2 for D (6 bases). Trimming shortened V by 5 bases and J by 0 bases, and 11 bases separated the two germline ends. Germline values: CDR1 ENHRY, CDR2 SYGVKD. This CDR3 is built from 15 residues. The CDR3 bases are TGTGCCATCAGTCCTGGGGGGAGCTCCTACAATGAGCAGTTCTTC. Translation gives CAISPGGSSYNEQFF.

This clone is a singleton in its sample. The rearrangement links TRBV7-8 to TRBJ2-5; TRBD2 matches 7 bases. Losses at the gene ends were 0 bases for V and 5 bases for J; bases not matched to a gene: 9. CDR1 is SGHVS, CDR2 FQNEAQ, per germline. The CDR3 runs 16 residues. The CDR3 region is CASSLARVGGSETQYF. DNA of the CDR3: TGTGCCAGCAGCTTAGCGCGGGTCGGCGGGAGCGAGACCCAGTACTTC.

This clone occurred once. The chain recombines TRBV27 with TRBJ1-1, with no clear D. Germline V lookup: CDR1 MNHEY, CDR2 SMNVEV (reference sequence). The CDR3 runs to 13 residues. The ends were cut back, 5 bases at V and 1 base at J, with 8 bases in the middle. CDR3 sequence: CASSVHTNTEAFF. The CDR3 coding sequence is TGTGCCAGCAGTGTCCACACGAACACTGAAGCTTTCTTT.

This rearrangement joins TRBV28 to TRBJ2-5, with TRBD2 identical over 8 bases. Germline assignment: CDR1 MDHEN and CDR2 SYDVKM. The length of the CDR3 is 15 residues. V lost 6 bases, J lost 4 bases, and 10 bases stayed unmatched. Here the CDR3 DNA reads TGTGCCAGCAGCCTCGCAGCGGGAGCTGGAGAGACCCAGTACTTC. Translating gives CASSLAAGAGETQYF.

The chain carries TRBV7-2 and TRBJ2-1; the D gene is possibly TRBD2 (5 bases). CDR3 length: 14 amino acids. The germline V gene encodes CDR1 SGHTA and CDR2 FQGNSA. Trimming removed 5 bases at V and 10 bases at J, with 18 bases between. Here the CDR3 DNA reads TGTGCCAGCAGCCCCCCGCCGGCCGGGGTGGAGCAGTTCTTC. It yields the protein CASSPPPAGVEQFF.

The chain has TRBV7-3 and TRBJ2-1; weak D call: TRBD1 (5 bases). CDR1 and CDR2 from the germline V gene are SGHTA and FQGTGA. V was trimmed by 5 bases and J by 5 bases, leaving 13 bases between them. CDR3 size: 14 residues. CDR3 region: CASSPLGPHNEQFF. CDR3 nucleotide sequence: TGTGCCAGCAGCCCCCTGGGGCCCCACAATGAGCAGTTCTTC.

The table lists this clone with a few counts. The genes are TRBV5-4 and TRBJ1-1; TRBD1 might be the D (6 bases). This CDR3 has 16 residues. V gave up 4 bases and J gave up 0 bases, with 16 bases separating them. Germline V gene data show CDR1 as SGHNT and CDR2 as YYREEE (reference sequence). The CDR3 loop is CASSQDQGIVNTEAFF. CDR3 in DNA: TGTGCCAGCAGCCAGGACCAGGGGATCGTGAACACTGAAGCTTTCTTT.

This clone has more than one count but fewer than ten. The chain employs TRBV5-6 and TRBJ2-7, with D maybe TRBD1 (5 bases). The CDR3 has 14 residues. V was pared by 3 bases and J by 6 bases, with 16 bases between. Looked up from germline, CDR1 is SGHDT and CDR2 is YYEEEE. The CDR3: CASSYSTALAEQYF. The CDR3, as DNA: TGTGCCAGCAGCTATTCGACAGCCCTCGCCGAGCAGTACTTC.

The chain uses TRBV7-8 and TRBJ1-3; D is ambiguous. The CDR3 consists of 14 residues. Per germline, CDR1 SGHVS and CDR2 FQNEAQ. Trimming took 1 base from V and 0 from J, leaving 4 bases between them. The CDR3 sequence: CASSLGSSGNTIYF. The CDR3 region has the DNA TGTGCCAGCAGCTTAGGGAGCTCTGGAAACACCATATATTTT.

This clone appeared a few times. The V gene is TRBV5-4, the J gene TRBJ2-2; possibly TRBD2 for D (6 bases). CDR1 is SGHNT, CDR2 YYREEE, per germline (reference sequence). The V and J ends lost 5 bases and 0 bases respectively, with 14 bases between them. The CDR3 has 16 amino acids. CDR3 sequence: CASSNGGLANTGELFF. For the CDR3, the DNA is TGTGCCAGCAGTAACGGGGGACTCGCGAACACCGGGGAGCTGTTTTTT.

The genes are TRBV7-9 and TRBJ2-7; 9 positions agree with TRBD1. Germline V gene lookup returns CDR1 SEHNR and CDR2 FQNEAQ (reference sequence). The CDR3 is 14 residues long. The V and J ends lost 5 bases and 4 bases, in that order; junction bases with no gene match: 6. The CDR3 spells CASSPRDRDYEQYF. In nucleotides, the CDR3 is TGTGCCAGCAGCCCCCGGGACAGGGATTACGAGCAGTACTTC.

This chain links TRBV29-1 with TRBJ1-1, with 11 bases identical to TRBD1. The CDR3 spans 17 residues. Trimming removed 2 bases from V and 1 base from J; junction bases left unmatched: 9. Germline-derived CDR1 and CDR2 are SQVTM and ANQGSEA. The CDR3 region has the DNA TGCAGCGTTGAAATGGACAGGGGGCATAATCCGAACACTGAAGCTTTCTTT. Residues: CSVEMDRGHNPNTEAFF.

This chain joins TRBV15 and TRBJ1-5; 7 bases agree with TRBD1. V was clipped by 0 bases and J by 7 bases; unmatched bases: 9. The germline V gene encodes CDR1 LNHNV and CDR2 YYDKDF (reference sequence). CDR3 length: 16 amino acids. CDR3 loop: CATSRDRAGGGQPQHF. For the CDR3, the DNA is TGTGCCACCAGCAGAGATCGGGCAGGGGGTGGACAGCCCCAGCATTTT. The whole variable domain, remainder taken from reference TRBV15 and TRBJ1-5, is DAMVIQNPRYQVTQFGKPVTLSCSQTLNHNVMYWYQQKSSQAPKLLFHYYDKDFNNEADTPDNFQSRRPNTSFCFLDIRSPGLGDTAMYLCATSRDRAGGGQPQHFGDGTRLSIL.

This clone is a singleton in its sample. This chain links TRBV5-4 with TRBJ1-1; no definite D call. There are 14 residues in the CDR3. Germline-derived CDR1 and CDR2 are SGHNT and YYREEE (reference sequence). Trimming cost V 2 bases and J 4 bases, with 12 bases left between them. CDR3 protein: CASSFVSLGTEAFF. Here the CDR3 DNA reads TGTGCCAGCAGCTTTGTAAGTCTCGGCACTGAAGCTTTCTTT.

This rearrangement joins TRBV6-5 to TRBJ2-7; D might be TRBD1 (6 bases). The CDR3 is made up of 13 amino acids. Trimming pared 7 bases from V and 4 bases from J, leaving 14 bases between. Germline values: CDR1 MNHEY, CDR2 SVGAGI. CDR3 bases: TGTGCCAGCAATGGGGGCTCAAATTACGAGCAGTACTTC. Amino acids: CASNGGSNYEQYF.

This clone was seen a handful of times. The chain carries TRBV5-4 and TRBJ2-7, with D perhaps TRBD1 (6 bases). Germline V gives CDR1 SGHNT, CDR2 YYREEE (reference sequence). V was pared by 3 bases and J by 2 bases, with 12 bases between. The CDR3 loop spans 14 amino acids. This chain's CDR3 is CASSSLQGTYEQYF. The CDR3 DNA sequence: TGTGCCAGCAGCTCGTTACAGGGAACCTACGAGCAGTACTTC.

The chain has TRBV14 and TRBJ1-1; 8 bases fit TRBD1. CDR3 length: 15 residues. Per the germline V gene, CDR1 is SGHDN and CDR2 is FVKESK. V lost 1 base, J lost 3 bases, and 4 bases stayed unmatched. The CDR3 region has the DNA TGTGCCAGCAGCCAAGGACAGGGGCCTTACACTGAAGCTTTCTTT. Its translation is CASSQGQGPYTEAFF. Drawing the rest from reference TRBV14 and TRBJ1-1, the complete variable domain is EAGVTQFPSHSVIEKGQTVTLRCDPISGHDNLYWYRRVMGKEIKFLLHFVKESKQDESGMPNNRFLAERTGGTYSTLKVQPAELEDSGVYFCASSQGQGPYTEAFFGQGTRLTVV.

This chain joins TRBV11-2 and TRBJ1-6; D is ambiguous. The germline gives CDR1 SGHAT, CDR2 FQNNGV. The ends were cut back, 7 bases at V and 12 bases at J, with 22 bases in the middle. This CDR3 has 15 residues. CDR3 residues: CASKAYVGPREPLHF. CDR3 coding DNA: TGTGCCAGCAAAGCTTATGTGGGCCCTCGGGAACCCCTCCACTTT.

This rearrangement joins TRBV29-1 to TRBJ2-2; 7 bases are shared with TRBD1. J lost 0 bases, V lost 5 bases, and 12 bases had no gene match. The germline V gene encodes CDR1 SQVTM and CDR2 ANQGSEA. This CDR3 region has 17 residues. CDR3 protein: CSVSSPTGVTNTGELFF. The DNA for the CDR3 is TGCAGCGTTAGTAGCCCAACAGGGGTGACGAACACCGGGGAGCTGTTTTTT.

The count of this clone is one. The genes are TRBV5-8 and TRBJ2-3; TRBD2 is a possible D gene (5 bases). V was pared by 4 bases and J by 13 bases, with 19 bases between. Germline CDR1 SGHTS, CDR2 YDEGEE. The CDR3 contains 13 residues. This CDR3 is CASSPTYIPGEYF. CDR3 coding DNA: TGTGCCAGCAGCCCGACGTATATTCCCGGGGAGTATTTT.